Following are 24 T cell receptor beta chains from one sample sequenced in a study of blood T cell dynamics during melanoma immunotherapy. Some clones are missing from TCRdb's copy, which holds only in-frame ones; the method was immunoSEQ multiplex PCR. Altogether about a thousand clones are present, about 93% being singletons, with the ten largest covering roughly 6.2%. Time point here: week 3, after first cycle of checkpoint inhibitor. The sample in question was effector memory CD8+ T cells from blood, obtained from a patient treated with checkpoint blockade. These TCRs come from a human donor with melanoma.

The V and J genes are TRBV5-8 and TRBJ1-1; TRBD1 might be the D (5 bases). The CDR3 consists of 14 residues. V lost 9 bases to trimming and J lost 0 bases, with 15 bases between them. CDR1 is SGHTS and CDR2 is YDEGEE in the germline V gene. In nucleotides, the CDR3 is TGTGCCACGTCGAAGTTGGGACTGAACACTGAAGCTTTCTTT. Residues: CATSKLGLNTEAFF.

J is TRBJ2-7 and V is TRBV29-1; the D is unclear. V dropped 1 base and J dropped 4 bases, with 5 bases sitting between them. CDR3 length equals 11 residues. The germline CDR1 and CDR2 sequences are SQVTM and ANQGSEA. This chain's CDR3 is CSVEVGYEQYF. The CDR3 DNA reads TGCAGCGTTGAAGTTGGGTACGAGCAGTACTTC.

The gene calls are TRBV11-2 and TRBJ1-1; the D gene is possibly TRBD1 (6 bases). Trimming left V 4 bases short and J 4 bases short, with 13 bases between. The CDR3 has 14 amino acids. CDR1 is SGHAT, CDR2 FQNNGV, per germline. The CDR3 loop is CASSSMAGATEAFF. The CDR3 DNA reads as TGTGCCAGCAGCTCGATGGCAGGGGCCACTGAAGCTTTCTTT.

The V and J genes are TRBV27 and TRBJ1-2, with 7 bases aligning to TRBD1. V shed 2 bases and J 8 bases; nucleotides not matched to a gene: 8. The germline V gene encodes CDR1 MNHEY and CDR2 SMNVEV (reference sequence). The CDR3 is 14 amino acids. DNA for the CDR3: TGTGCCAGCAGTTTAAGTTACAGGGGTGAAGGCTACACCTTC. Translating it yields CASSLSYRGEGYTF.

V gene TRBV7-9 combines with J gene TRBJ1-2; D remains ambiguous. This CDR3 is 12 amino acids long. Trimming left V 8 bases short and J 2 bases short, with 9 bases between. Germline V gene lookup returns CDR1 SEHNR and CDR2 FQNEAQ (reference sequence). The CDR3 region has the DNA TGTGCCAGCCTCGAAAAGAACTATGGCTACACCTTC. Residues: CASLEKNYGYTF.

V usage is TRBV25-1 and J usage is TRBJ2-1; the match to TRBD2 covers 12 bases. CDR3 length equals 15 residues. The germline gives CDR1 MGHDK, CDR2 SYGVNS. V trimming: 3 bases; J trimming: 6 bases; junction bases outside the gene matches: 3. The CDR3 coding sequence is TGTGCCAGCAGTGAGGAGACTAGCGGGAGCAATGAGCAGTTCTTC. Its protein is CASSEETSGSNEQFF.

V and J are TRBV9 and TRBJ1-5; 8 nucleotides agree with TRBD1. J lost 5 bases, V lost 4 bases, and 8 bases had no gene match. This CDR3 region has 15 residues. Germline V CDR1 and CDR2: SGDLS, YYNGEE. This CDR3 reads CASSTGTGYYQPQHF. CDR3 nucleotides: TGTGCCAGCAGCACCGGGACAGGTTATTATCAGCCCCAGCATTTT.

The chain combines TRBV27 with TRBJ2-7; no clear D gene. Per the germline V gene, CDR1 is MNHEY and CDR2 is SMNVEV (reference sequence). The V end lost 3 bases, the J end lost 3 bases, and 15 bases lay between the germline ends. CDR3 length: 15 residues. CDR3 amino acids: CASSLGSSTDYEQYF. DNA for the CDR3: TGTGCCAGCAGTTTGGGCAGTAGTACAGACTACGAGCAGTACTTC.

This clone has a handful of counts. The chain joins TRBV6-5 to TRBJ1-5; D not resolved. Germline V lookup: CDR1 MNHEY, CDR2 SVGAGI. The V and J ends lost 5 bases and 3 bases respectively, with 11 bases between them. CDR3 length: 14 amino acids. CDR3 in amino acids: CASSKAPFNQPQHF. In DNA, the CDR3 is TGTGCCAGCAGTAAGGCCCCGTTCAATCAGCCCCAGCATTTT.

This clone came up once. The rearrangement links TRBV19 to TRBJ2-7, with 10 bases matching TRBD1. This CDR3 comprises 14 residues. The ends lost 5 bases at V and 2 bases at J; junction bases unmatched: 3. Germline CDR1 reads LNHDA; CDR2 reads SQIVND (reference sequence). CDR3 amino acids: CASSSGTGAYEQYF. The CDR3 DNA is TGTGCCAGTAGTTCCGGGACAGGGGCCTACGAGCAGTACTTC.

This sequence joins TRBV15 and TRBJ2-7; TRBD1 is a possible D gene (5 bases). The germline CDR1 and CDR2 sequences are LNHNV and YYDKDF (reference sequence). Trimming removed 4 bases from V and 7 bases from J, with 29 bases in between. This CDR3 contains 18 residues. The CDR3 region is CATSTYPPMTVQFEEQYF. The CDR3 DNA is TGTGCCACCAGCACCTACCCTCCGATGACAGTACAATTTGAAGAGCAGTACTTC.

This clone showed up just once. This sequence joins TRBV19 and TRBJ2-1; 10 bases are shared with TRBD2. After removal of 6 bases from V and 2 bases from J, the junction contained 4 bases not matched to a gene. This CDR3 comprises 15 residues. The V gene's germline CDR1 is LNHDA and CDR2 SQIVND (reference sequence). The CDR3 spells CASSLTSGTYNEQFF. The CDR3 nucleotides read TGTGCCAGTAGCCTTACTAGCGGGACCTACAATGAGCAGTTCTTC.

The chain uses TRBV27 and TRBJ2-4; D gene uncertain. V was cut by 7 bases and J by 0 bases, with 4 bases left in between. The CDR3 runs 12 residues. Germline lookup yields CDR1 MNHEY and CDR2 SMNVEV (reference sequence). The CDR3 DNA is TGTGCCAGCACCTTAGCCAAAAACATTCAGTACTTC. Encoded protein: CASTLAKNIQYF.

V usage is TRBV28 and J usage is TRBJ1-1; D unresolved. V gave up 3 bases and J gave up 5 bases, with 7 bases separating them. This CDR3 contains 12 residues. Germline assignment: CDR1 MDHEN and CDR2 SYDVKM. The CDR3 protein is CASSFSGTEAFF. In DNA, the CDR3 is TGTGCCAGCAGTTTCAGTGGGACTGAAGCTTTCTTT. Full variable domain (outside the CDR3, taken from reference TRBV28 and TRBJ1-1): DVKVTQSSRYLVKRTGEKVFLECVQDMDHENMFWYRQDPGLGLRLIYFSYDVKMKEKGDIPEGYSVSREKKERFSLILESASTNQTSMYLCASSFSGTEAFFGQGTRLTVV.

The chain employs TRBV6-5 and TRBJ1-5; the D gene is possibly TRBD1 (5 bases). Trimming left V 8 bases short and J 3 bases short, with 17 bases between. This CDR3 has 15 residues. Germline V gene data show CDR1 as MNHEY and CDR2 as SVGAGI. The CDR3 protein is CASGVQGLVNQPQHF. The CDR3 DNA reads as TGTGCCAGCGGTGTGCAGGGTTTGGTCAATCAGCCCCAGCATTTT.

This clone was picked up a small number of times. The gene calls are TRBV7-9 and TRBJ1-2; D is perhaps TRBD1 (5 bases). Trimming cost V 4 bases and J 4 bases, with 16 bases left between them. From germline, CDR1 is SEHNR and CDR2 FQNEAQ (reference sequence). The CDR3 has 15 amino acids. The CDR3: CASSYDRLLSYGYTF. Here the CDR3 DNA reads TGTGCCAGCAGCTACGACAGACTGCTTAGCTATGGCTACACCTTC.

The chain has TRBV19 and TRBJ2-3, with TRBD2 matching 9 bases. V lost 2 bases to trimming and J lost 2 bases; unmatched junction nucleotides: 20. The CDR3 spans 21 residues. CDR1 is LNHDA and CDR2 is SQIVND in the germline V gene (reference sequence). CDR3 loop: CASSISPAAGGRLLDTDTQYF. The CDR3 coding sequence is TGTGCCAGTAGTATATCCCCCGCAGCGGGAGGCCGGCTCCTCGACACAGATACGCAGTATTTT.

The chain uses TRBV11-1 and TRBJ2-6; no definite D call. There are 19 residues in the CDR3. Germline CDR1 SGHAT, CDR2 FQDESV (reference sequence). The V gene lost 5 bases and the J gene lost 5 bases, with 25 bases spanning the gap. This CDR3 reads CASSRMSTKQQSRANVLTF. As DNA, the CDR3 is TGTGCCAGCAGCCGTATGTCAACAAAGCAACAAAGTCGGGCCAACGTCCTGACTTTC.

The V gene is TRBV11-3, the J gene TRBJ1-1, with 8 bases identical to TRBD1. Per the germline V gene, CDR1 is SGHNT and CDR2 is YENEEA. The CDR3 loop spans 14 amino acids. Unmatched junction bases numbered 8, after V lost 5 bases and J lost 6 bases. Here the CDR3 reads CASSATGGGPEAFF. As DNA, the CDR3 is TGTGCCAGCAGCGCCACAGGGGGAGGGCCTGAAGCTTTCTTT.

This clone was seen a few times. The chain recombines TRBV6-1 with TRBJ2-7; no clear D gene. The CDR3 is 14 amino acids. CDR1 and CDR2 from the germline V gene are MNHNS and SASEGT. Trimming took 3 bases from V and 0 from J, leaving 9 bases between them. CDR3 region: CASSDITDSYEQYF. The CDR3 DNA sequence: TGTGCCAGCAGTGATATAACGGACTCCTACGAGCAGTACTTC.

The chain is built from TRBV4-2 and TRBJ2-5; perhaps TRBD1 as D (6 bases). Germline CDR1 and CDR2: LGHNA and YNFKEQ. Trimming cost V 0 bases and J 5 bases, with 10 bases left between them. This CDR3 region has 14 residues. The CDR3 sequence is CASSQDRGTETQYF. The CDR3, as DNA: TGTGCCAGCAGCCAAGACAGGGGAACTGAGACCCAGTACTTC.

This rearrangement joins TRBV18 to TRBJ1-2, with 9 bases that match TRBD1. V was pared by 6 bases and J by 6 bases, with 5 bases of the junction left unmatched. This CDR3 has 13 residues. Germline CDR1 and CDR2: KGHSH and LQKENI. CDR3 sequence reads: CASSPDRGDGYTF. CDR3 sequence (DNA): TGTGCCAGCTCCCCGGACAGGGGAGATGGCTACACCTTC.

V is TRBV7-9 and J is TRBJ2-7; no reliable D call. Germline CDR1 reads SEHNR; CDR2 reads FQNEAQ (reference sequence). The length of the CDR3 is 14 residues. The V gene lost 6 bases and the J gene lost 5 bases, with 17 bases spanning the gap. CDR3 loop: CASRFHSGFDEQYF. The CDR3 coding sequence is TGTGCCAGCAGATTCCATTCAGGTTTCGACGAGCAGTACTTC.

The V call is TRBV5-4, the J call TRBJ2-5; D remains unclear. Matching the DNA end better, TRBJ2-7 makes the J call doubtful. Germline V gene lookup returns CDR1 SGHNT and CDR2 YYREEE (reference sequence). This CDR3 comprises 13 residues. The CDR3, as DNA: TGTGCCAGCAGTCCCACCTCCACCCACGAGCAGTACTTC. Amino acid sequence: CASSPTSTHEQYF.